A single sample is the source of the 8 T cell receptor beta chains below, sequenced in a study of T cells in localized non-small cell lung cancer. Profiled with immunoSEQ multiplex PCR; TCRdb holds only in-frame clones, not every one. The table records approximately 800 clones, approximately 29% of them present only once. Sequences were derived from lung tumor tissue, sampled before any cancer treatment. Receptors originate from a male donor at least 60 years old with stage III lung adenocarcinoma.

This clone turned up a few times. The V gene is TRBV11-3, the J gene TRBJ2-5; possible D gene TRBD2, 5 bases. V was pared by 3 bases and J by 2 bases, with 19 bases between. CDR1 is SGHNT, CDR2 YENEEA, per germline. The CDR3 contains 17 residues. DNA for the CDR3: TGTGCCAGCAGCTTGGAGTCTCGGGCGGGTCTACAAGAGACCCAGTACTTC. It specifies CASSLESRAGLQETQYF.

This chain uses TRBV19 with TRBJ1-5; tentative D call: TRBD1 (6 bases). V was clipped by 1 base and J by 5 bases, with 9 bases between them. The CDR3 spans 14 residues. CDR1 LNHDA and CDR2 SQIVND come from the germline V gene (reference sequence). CDR3 protein: CASSIGQVDQPQHF. In DNA, the CDR3 is TGTGCCAGTAGTATAGGACAGGTAGATCAGCCCCAGCATTTT. Full variable domain (remainder filled in from reference TRBV19 and TRBJ1-5): DGGITQSPKYLFRKEGQNVTLSCEQNLNHDAMYWYRQDPGQGLRLIYYSQIVNDFQKGDIAEGYSVSREKKESFPLTVTSAQKNPTAFYLCASSIGQVDQPQHFGDGTRLSIL.

This clone has a single count. The rearrangement links TRBV5-1 to TRBJ1-3, with D hard to call. Germline values: CDR1 SGHRS, CDR2 YFSETQ. Trimming removed 0 bases at V and 2 bases at J, with 6 bases between. This CDR3 region has 14 residues. CDR3 sequence (DNA): TGCGCCAGCAGCTTGGAAATCCCTGGAAACACCATATATTTT. It yields the protein CASSLEIPGNTIYF.

This chain joins TRBV9 and TRBJ1-3; D not resolved. Between the trimmed V and J ends, which lost 2 bases and 4 bases, there was a span of 13 bases. CDR3 length: 15 residues. Germline CDR1 SGDLS, CDR2 YYNGEE. The DNA of the CDR3 is TGTGCCAGCAGCGTCCGGGGATTCGGCGGAAACACCATATATTTT. Encoded protein: CASSVRGFGGNTIYF.

The chain has TRBV6-8 and TRBJ2-3; 13 positions agree with TRBD2. V lost 6 bases to trimming and J lost 6 bases; unmatched junction nucleotides: 3. This CDR3 contains 14 residues. The germline V gene has CDR1 MNHGY and CDR2 SAAAGT. The CDR3 is CASSLLAGGDTQYF. The CDR3 DNA follows: TGTGCCAGCAGCTTACTAGCGGGAGGGGATACGCAGTATTTT.

This clone was detected only a few times. The rearrangement uses TRBV30 and TRBJ1-4, with no clear D. This CDR3 region has 15 residues. V was trimmed by 1 base and J by 8 bases, leaving 17 bases between them. In germline, CDR1 is GTSNPN, CDR2 SVGIG (reference sequence). CDR3 in DNA: TGTGCCTGGAGTGGAACACGGACCGCTGGGGAAAAACTGTTTTTT. This sequence encodes CAWSGTRTAGEKLFF.

This clone ranks as hyperexpanded. J is TRBJ1-4 and V is TRBV30; D remains unclear. Germline V gene sequence: CDR1 GTSNPN, CDR2 SVGIG (reference sequence). CDR3 length equals 14 residues. V was pared by 3 bases and J by 6 bases, with 14 bases between. The CDR3 spells CAWRYKGEDEKLFF. In DNA form, the CDR3 reads TGTGCCTGGAGATATAAGGGTGAGGATGAAAAACTGTTTTTT.

The genes are TRBV10-3 and TRBJ1-2, with a weak D call TRBD1 (6 bases). V dropped 10 bases and J dropped 4 bases, with 22 bases sitting between them. Per the germline V gene, CDR1 is ENHRY and CDR2 is SYGVKD. This CDR3 spans 15 amino acids. CDR3 sequence reads: CATMERAGGGYGYTF. The CDR3 DNA reads TGTGCCACCATGGAGAGAGCTGGGGGCGGCTATGGCTACACCTTC.